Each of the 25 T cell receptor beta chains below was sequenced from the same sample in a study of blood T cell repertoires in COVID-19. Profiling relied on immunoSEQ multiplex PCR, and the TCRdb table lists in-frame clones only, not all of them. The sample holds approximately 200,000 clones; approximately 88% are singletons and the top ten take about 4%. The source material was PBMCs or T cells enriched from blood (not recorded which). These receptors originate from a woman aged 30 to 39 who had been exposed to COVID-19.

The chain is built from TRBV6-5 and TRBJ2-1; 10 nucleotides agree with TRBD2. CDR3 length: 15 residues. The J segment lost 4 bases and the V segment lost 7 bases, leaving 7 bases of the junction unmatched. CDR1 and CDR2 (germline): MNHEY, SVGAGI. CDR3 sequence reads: CASTPTSGIYNEQFF. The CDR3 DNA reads TGTGCCAGCACCCCCACTAGCGGGATTTACAATGAGCAGTTCTTC.

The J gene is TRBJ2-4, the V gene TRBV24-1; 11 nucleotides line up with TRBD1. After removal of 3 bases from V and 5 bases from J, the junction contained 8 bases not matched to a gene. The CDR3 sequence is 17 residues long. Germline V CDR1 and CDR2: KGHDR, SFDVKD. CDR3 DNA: TGTGCCACCAGTGATCCGGGACAGGGGGTAGGCGAAAACATTCAGTACTTC. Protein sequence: CATSDPGQGVGENIQYF.

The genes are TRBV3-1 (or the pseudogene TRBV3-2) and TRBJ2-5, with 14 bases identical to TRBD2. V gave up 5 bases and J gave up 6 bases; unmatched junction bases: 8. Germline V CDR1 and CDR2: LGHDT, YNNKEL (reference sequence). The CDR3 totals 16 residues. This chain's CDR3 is CASSEEGLAGVQTQYF. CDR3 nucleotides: TGTGCCAGCAGCGAGGAGGGACTAGCGGGAGTGCAGACCCAGTACTTC.

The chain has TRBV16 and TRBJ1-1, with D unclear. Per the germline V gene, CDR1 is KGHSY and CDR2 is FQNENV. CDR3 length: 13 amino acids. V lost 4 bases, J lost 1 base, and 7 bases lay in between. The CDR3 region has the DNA TGTGCCAGCAGCCCCCCCGGGAACACTGAAGCTTTCTTT. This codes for CASSPPGNTEAFF.

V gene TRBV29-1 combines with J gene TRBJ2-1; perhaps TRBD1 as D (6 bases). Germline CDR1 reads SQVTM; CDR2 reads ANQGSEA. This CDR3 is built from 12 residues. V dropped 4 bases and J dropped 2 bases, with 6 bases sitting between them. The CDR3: CSVGDTYNEQFF. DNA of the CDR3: TGCAGCGTTGGGGACACCTACAATGAGCAGTTCTTC.

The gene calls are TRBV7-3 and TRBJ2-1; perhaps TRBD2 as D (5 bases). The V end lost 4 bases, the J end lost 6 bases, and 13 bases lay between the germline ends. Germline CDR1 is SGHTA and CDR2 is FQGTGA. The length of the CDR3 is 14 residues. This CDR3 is CASSSQIGSNEQFF. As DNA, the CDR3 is TGTGCCAGCAGCTCCCAGATAGGGAGCAATGAGCAGTTCTTC.

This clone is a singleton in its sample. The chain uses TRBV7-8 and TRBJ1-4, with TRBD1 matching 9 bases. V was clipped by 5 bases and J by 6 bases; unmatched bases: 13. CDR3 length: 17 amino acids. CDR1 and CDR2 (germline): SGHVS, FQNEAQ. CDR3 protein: CASSKEGTGLVHEKLFF. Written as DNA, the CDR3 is TGTGCCAGCAGCAAAGAAGGGACAGGGTTGGTTCATGAAAAACTGTTTTTT. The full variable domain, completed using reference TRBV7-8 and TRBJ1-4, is GAGVSQSPRYKVAKRGQDVALRCDPISGHVSLFWYQQALGQGPEFLTYFQNEAQLDKSGLPSDRFFAERPEGSVSTLKIQRTQQEDSAVYLCASSKEGTGLVHEKLFFGSGTQLSVL.

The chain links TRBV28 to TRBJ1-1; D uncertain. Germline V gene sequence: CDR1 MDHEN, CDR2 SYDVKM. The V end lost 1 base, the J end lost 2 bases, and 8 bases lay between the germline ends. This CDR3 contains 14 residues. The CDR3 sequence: CASSLSGFNTEAFF. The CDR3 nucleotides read TGTGCCAGCAGTTTATCGGGTTTTAACACTGAAGCTTTCTTT.

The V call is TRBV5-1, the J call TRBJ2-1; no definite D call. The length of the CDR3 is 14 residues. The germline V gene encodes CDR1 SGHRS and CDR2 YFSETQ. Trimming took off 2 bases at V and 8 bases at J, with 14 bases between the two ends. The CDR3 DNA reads TGCGCCAGCAGCTTCCGGTGGCAAGACTATGAGCAGTTCTTC. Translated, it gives CASSFRWQDYEQFF.

The CDR3: CASSETLAGGAYF. The CDR3 bases are TGTGCCAGCAGTGAGACACTAGCGGGAGGCGCGTACTTC. This sequence joins TRBV6-1 and TRBJ2-7; 12 nucleotides match TRBD2. V shed 3 bases and J 12 bases; nucleotides not matched to a gene: 6. Germline CDR1 and CDR2: MNHNS and SASEGT. The CDR3 loop spans 13 amino acids.

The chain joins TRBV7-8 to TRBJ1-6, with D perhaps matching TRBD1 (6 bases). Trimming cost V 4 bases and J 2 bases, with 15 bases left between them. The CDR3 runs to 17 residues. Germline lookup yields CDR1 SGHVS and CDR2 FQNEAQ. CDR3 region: CASSSNQGRTYNSPLHF. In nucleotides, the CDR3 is TGTGCCAGCAGCTCGAACCAGGGGCGCACCTATAATTCACCCCTCCACTTT.

The CDR3 region has the DNA TGTGCCAGCAGCCAAGTGTCTAGCGGGACGGACGAGCAGTACTTC. It is translated as CASSQVSSGTDEQYF. The chain combines TRBV4-2 with TRBJ2-7; TRBD2 agrees at 9 bases. CDR1 is LGHNA, CDR2 YNFKEQ, per germline. V shed 1 base, J shed 5 bases, and the junction held 6 bases outside the gene matches. The CDR3 is 15 residues long.

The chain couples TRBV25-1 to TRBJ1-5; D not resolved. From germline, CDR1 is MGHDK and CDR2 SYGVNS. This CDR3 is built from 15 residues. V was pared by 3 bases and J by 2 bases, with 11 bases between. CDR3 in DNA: TGTGCCAGCAGTGATACCACAAATGGCAATCAGCCCCAGCATTTT. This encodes CASSDTTNGNQPQHF.

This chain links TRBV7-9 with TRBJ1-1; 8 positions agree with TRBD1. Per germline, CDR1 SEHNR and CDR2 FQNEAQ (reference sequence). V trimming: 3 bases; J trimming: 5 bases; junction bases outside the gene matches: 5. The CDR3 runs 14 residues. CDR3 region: CASSFDRGITEAFF. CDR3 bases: TGTGCCAGCAGCTTCGACAGGGGAATAACTGAAGCTTTCTTT.

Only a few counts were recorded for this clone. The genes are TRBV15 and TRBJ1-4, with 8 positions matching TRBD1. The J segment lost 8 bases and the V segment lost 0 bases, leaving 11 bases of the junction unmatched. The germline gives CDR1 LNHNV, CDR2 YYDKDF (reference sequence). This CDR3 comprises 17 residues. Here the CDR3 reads CATSRDKWTGFGEKLFF. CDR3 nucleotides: TGTGCCACCAGCAGAGATAAGTGGACAGGGTTTGGGGAAAAACTGTTTTTT.

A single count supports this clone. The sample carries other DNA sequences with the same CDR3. In nucleotides, the CDR3 is TGCGCCAGCAGCTTGGGGGGACACAGCAATCAGCCCCAGCATTTT. Translation gives CASSLGGHSNQPQHF. The V gene is TRBV5-1, the J gene TRBJ1-5; maybe TRBD1 (6 bases). The CDR3 is 15 amino acids. Germline CDR1 is SGHRS and CDR2 is YFSETQ. With 0 bases removed from V and 1 base from J, the gap between germline ends came to 8 bases.

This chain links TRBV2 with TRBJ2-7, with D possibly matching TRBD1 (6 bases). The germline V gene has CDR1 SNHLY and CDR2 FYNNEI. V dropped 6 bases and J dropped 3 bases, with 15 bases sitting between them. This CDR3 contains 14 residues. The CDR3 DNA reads TGTGCCAGCAGGAAAGGGGGAGAAATCTACGAGCAGTACTTC. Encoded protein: CASRKGGEIYEQYF.

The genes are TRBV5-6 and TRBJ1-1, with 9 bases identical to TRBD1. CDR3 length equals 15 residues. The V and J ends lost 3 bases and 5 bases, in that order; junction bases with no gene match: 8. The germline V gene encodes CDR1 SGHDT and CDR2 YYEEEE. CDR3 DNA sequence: TGTGCCAGCAGCTCAATGGGACAGGGTTGGACTGAAGCTTTCTTT. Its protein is CASSSMGQGWTEAFF.

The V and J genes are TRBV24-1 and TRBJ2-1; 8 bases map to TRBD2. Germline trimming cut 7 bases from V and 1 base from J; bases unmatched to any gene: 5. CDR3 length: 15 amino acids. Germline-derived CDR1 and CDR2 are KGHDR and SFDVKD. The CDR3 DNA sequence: TGTGCCACCAGCCGGGAGGGCGGGTCCTACAATGAGCAGTTCTTC. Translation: CATSREGGSYNEQFF.

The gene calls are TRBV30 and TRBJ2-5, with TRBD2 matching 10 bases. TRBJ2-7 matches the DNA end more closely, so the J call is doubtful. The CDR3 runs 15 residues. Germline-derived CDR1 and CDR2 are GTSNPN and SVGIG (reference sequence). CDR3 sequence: CAWSHASGRANEQYF. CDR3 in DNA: TGTGCCTGGAGTCACGCGAGCGGGAGGGCCAACGAGCAGTACTTC.

The CDR3 nucleotides are TGTGCCAGCAGCAAACCCACAGGAGGCACAGATACGCAGTATTTT. The encoded protein is CASSKPTGGTDTQYF. The chain recombines TRBV11-3 with TRBJ2-3; TRBD1 might be the D (5 bases). The CDR3 runs to 15 residues. Per the germline V gene, CDR1 is SGHNT and CDR2 is YENEEA. The V gene lost 5 bases and the J gene lost 1 base, with 13 bases spanning the gap.

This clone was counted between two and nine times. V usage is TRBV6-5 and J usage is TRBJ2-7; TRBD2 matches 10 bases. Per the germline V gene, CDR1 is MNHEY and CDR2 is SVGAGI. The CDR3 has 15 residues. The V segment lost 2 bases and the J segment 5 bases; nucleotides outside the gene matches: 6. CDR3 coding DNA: TGTGCCAGCAGTTACACCAGCGGGAGGGTCAACGAGCAGTACTTC. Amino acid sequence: CASSYTSGRVNEQYF.

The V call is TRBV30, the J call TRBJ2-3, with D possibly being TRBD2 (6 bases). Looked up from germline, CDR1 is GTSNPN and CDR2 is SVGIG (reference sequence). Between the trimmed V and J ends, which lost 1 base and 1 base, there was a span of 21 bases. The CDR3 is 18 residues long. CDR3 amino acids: CAWSGGDSGPLGTDTQYF. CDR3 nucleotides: TGTGCCTGGAGTGGTGGCGACAGCGGGCCTCTAGGCACAGATACGCAGTATTTT.

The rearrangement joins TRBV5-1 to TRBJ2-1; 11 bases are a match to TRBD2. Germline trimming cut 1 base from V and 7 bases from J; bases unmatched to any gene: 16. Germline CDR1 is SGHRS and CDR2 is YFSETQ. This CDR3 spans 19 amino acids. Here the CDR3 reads CASSLTIIQTSGSGNEQFF. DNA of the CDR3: TGCGCCAGCAGCTTGACCATTATCCAAACTAGCGGGAGCGGGAATGAGCAGTTCTTC.

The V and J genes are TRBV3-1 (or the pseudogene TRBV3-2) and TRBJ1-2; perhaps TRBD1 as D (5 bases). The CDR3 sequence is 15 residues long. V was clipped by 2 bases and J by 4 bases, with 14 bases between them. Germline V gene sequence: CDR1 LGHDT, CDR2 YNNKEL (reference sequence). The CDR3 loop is CASSQISTVPYGYTF. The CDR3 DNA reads TGTGCCAGCAGCCAAATTTCGACAGTACCCTATGGCTACACCTTC.